This T cell receptor (beta chain) stems from a study of blood T cells in healthy people across ages. Study-wide findings and caveats: Not knowing donor CMV status may have confounded expanded clonotype changes.

Concerning this clonotype: Its antigen is unknown.

Primers used in a second PCR of about 6 to 11 cycles were a sample-barcoded 5' primer and a J-beta primer mix. Each CDR3 protein is one row after TCRdb ran MiXCR on the 5' RACE reads. The sample has hundreds of thousands of distinct CDR3 sequences, under 25% seen once. The receptor was isolated from a man in his sixties or seventies in good health. Material for sequencing was blood.

The CDR3 DNA reads as TGTGCCAGCAGCGAGAAGGGACTAGCCTACAATGAGCAGTTCTTC. Residues: CASSEKGLAYNEQFF. The gene calls are TRBV9 and TRBJ2-1; 8 bases map to TRBD2. This CDR3 has 15 residues. CDR1 is SGDLS and CDR2 is YYNGEE in the germline V gene. Germline trimming cut 3 bases from V and 2 bases from J; bases unmatched to any gene: 4. Drawing the rest from reference TRBV9 and TRBJ2-1, the complete variable domain is DSGVTQTPKHLITATGQRVTLRCSPRSGDLSVYWYQQSLDQGLQFLIQYYNGEERAKGNILERFSAQQFPDLHSELNLSSLELGDSALYFCASSEKGLAYNEQFFGPGTRLTVL.